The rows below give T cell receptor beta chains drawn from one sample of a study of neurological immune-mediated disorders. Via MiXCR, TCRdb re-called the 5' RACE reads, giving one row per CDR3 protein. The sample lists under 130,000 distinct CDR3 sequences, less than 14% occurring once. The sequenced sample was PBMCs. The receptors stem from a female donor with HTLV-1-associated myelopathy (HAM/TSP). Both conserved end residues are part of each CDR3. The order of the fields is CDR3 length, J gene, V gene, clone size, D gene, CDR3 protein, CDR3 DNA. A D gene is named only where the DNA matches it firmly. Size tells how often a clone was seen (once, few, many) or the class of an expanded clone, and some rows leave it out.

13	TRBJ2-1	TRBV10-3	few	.	CANAGTQRGEQFF	TGTGCCAACGCCGGGACCCAACGGGGTGAGCAGTTCTTC
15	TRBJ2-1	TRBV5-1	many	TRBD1	CASSLRDSRYNEQFF	TGCGCCAGCAGCTTGAGGGACAGCCGTTACAATGAGCAGTTCTTC
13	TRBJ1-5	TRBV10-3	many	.	CAISPLLDQPQHF	TGTGCCATCAGCCCGCTCCTAGATCAGCCCCAGCATTTT
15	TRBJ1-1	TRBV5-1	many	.	CASSSETVRVTEAFF	TGCGCCAGCAGCTCCGAGACAGTCCGCGTCACTGAAGCTTTCTTT
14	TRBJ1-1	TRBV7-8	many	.	CASSLGTANTEAFF	TGTGCCAGCAGCTTAGGGACGGCGAACACTGAAGCTTTCTTT
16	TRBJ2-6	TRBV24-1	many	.	CATSARDSSGANVLTF	TGTGCCACCAGTGCACGTGACAGTTCTGGGGCCAACGTCCTGACTTTC
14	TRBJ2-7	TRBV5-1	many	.	CASSPWTDGYEQYF	TGCGCCAGCAGCCCCTGGACGGACGGCTACGAGCAGTACTTC
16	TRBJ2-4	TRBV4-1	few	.	CASSQPSQGSKNIQYF	TGCGCCAGCAGCCAACCTAGCCAGGGATCCAAAAACATTCAGTACTTC
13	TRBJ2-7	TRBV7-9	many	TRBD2	CASSSGTSGPWDF	TGTGCCAGCAGCTCTGGGACTAGCGGGCCTTGGGACTTC
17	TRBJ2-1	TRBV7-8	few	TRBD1	CASSSGPGQRSYNEQFF	TGTGCCAGCAGCTCCGGGCCGGGACAGAGATCCTACAATGAGCAGTTCTTC
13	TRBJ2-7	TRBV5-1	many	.	CASSFGSVYEQYF	TGCGCCAGCAGCTTCGGGTCGGTCTACGAGCAGTACTTC
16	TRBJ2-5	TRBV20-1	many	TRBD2	CSARETSGGREETQYF	TGCAGTGCTAGAGAGACTAGCGGGGGAAGGGAAGAGACCCAGTACTTC
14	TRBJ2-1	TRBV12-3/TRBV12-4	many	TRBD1	CASADGTGWNEQFF	TGTGCCAGCGCAGATGGGACAGGCTGGAATGAGCAGTTCTTC
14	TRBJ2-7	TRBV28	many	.	CATTSSGNPYEQYF	TGTGCCACCACGTCGTCGGGGAACCCCTACGAGCAGTACTTC
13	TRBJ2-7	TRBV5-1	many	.	CASSLSWVEEQYF	TGCGCCAGCAGCTTGTCCTGGGTGGAGGAGCAGTACTTC
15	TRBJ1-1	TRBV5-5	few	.	CASRIRRTPVKGAFF	TGTGCCAGCCGAATTCGCAGGACCCCAGTTAAAGGAGCTTTCTTT
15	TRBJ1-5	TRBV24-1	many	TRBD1	CATSGETGGNQPQHF	TGTGCCACCAGTGGGGAGACAGGGGGCAATCAGCCCCAGCATTTT
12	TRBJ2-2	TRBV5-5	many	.	CASSPETGELFF	TGTGCCAGCAGTCCCGAGACCGGGGAGCTGTTTTTT
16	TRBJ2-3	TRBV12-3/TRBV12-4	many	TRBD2	CASSLAYGGATDTQYF	TGTGCCAGCAGTTTAGCCTACGGGGGGGCCACAGATACGCAGTATTTT
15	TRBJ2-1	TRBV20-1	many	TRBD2	CSAREGLSKYNEQFF	TGCAGTGCCAGGGAGGGACTCTCCAAATACAATGAGCAGTTCTTC
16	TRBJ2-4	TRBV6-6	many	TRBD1	CASSYPQTGPEGIQYF	TGTGCCAGCAGTTACCCTCAGACAGGGCCCGAGGGCATTCAGTACTTC
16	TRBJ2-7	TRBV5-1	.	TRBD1	CASSLTLTGGSYEQYF	TGCGCCAGCAGCTTGACCCTTACAGGGGGCTCCTACGAGCAGTACTTC
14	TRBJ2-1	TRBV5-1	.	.	CASSLATRHNEQFF	TGCGCCAGCAGCTTGGCGACTCGACACAATGAGCAGTTCTTC
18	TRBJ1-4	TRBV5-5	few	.	CASSLEGDYLRANEKLFF	TGTGCCAGCAGCTTGGAAGGTGACTATCTCAGAGCTAATGAAAAACTGTTTTTT
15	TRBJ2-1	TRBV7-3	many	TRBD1	CASSLTGTGHNEQFF	TGTGCCAGCAGCTTAACCGGGACAGGGCACAATGAGCAGTTCTTC
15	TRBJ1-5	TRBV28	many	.	CASSKGQTRVQPQHF	TGTGCCAGCAGTAAAGGACAGACCCGGGTTCAGCCCCAGCATTTT
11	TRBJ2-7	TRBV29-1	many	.	CSVVGDYEQYF	TGCAGCGTTGTGGGGGACTACGAGCAGTACTTC
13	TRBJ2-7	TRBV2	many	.	CASRQASLSEQYF	TGTGCCAGCAGACAGGCCTCGTTATCCGAGCAGTACTTC
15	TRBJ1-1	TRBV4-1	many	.	CASSQDRGIGTEAFF	TGCGCCAGCAGCCAAGATCGGGGTATTGGAACTGAAGCTTTCTTT
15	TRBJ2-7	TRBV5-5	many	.	CASSHAAGGDYEQYF	TGTGCCAGCAGCCATGCGGCTGGAGGGGACTACGAGCAGTACTTC
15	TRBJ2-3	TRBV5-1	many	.	CASSSGGFYTDTQYF	TGCGCCAGCAGCTCTGGTGGCTTTTACACAGATACGCAGTATTTT
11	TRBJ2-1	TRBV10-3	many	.	CAIRKSDEQFF	TGTGCCATCAGGAAAAGCGATGAGCAGTTCTTC
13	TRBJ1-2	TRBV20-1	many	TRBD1	CSARTGVGYGYTF	TGCAGTGCTAGGACAGGGGTAGGGTATGGCTACACCTTC
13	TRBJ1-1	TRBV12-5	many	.	CASGQVPNTEAFF	TGTGCTAGTGGTCAGGTCCCGAACACTGAAGCTTTCTTT
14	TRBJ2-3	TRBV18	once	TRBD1	CASSPDRGRDTQYF	TGTGCCAGCTCACCTGACAGGGGTCGAGATACGCAGTATTTT
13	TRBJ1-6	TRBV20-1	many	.	CSALYSDNSPLHF	TGCAGTGCTTTATACAGTGATAATTCACCCCTCCACTTT
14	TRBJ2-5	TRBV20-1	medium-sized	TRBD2	CSAEGRGRQETQYF	TGCAGTGCTGAAGGGCGGGGGAGACAAGAGACCCAGTACTTC
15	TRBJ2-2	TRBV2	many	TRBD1	CASNLRGQNTGELFF	TGTGCCAGCAATCTCAGGGGGCAGAACACCGGGGAGCTGTTTTTT
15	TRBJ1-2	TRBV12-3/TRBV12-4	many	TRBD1	CASSSRTGLVYGYTF	TGTGCCAGCAGTTCGCGGACAGGGTTGGTCTATGGCTACACCTTC
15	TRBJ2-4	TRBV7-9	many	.	CASSLSGTSRDIQYF	TGTGCCAGCAGCCTCTCCGGGACATCTAGGGACATTCAGTACTTC
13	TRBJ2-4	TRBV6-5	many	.	CASSPSARNIQYF	TGTGCCAGCAGTCCCTCCGCCAGAAACATTCAGTACTTC
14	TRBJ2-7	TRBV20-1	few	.	CSARAGGEALEQYF	TGCAGTGCTAGAGCAGGGGGGGAAGCCCTCGAGCAGTACTTC